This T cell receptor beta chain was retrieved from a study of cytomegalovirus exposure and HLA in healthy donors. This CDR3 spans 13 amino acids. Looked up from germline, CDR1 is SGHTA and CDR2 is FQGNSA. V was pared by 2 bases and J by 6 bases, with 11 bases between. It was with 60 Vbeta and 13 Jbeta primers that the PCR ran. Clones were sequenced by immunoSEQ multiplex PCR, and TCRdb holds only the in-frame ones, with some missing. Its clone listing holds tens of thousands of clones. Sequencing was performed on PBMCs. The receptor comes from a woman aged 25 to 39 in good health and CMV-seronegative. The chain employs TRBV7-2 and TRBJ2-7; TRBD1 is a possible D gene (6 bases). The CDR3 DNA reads TGTGCCAGCAGCTTAAACAGGGTTGGCGAGCAGTACTTC. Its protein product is CASSLNRVGEQYF.